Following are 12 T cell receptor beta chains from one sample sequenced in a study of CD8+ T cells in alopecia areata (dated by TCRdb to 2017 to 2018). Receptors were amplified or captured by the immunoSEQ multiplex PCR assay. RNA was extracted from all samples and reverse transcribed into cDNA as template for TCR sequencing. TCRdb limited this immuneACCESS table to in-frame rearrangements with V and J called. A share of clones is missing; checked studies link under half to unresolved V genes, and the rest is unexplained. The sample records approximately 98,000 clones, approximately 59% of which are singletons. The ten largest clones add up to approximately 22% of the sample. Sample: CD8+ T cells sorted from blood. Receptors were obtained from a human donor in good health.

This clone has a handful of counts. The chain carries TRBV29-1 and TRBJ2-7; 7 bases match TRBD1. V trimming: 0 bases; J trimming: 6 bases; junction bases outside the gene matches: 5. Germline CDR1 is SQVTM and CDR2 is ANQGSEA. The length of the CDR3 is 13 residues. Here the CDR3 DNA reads TGCAGCGTTGAAGACCAAACAGGGGTCGAGCAGTACTTC. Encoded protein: CSVEDQTGVEQYF.

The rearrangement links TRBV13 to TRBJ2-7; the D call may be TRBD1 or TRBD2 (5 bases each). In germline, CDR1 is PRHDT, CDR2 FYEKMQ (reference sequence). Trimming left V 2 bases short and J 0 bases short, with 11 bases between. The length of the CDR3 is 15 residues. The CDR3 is CASSLRGVPSYEQYF. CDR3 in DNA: TGTGCCAGCAGCTTAAGAGGGGTCCCCTCCTACGAGCAGTACTTC.

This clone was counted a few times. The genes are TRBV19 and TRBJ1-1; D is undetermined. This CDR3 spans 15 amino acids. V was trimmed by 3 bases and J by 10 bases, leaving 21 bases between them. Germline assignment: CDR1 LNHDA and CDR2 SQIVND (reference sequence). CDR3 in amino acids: CASSITPLNMIGAFF. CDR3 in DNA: TGTGCCAGTAGTATTACTCCCCTTAATATGATTGGAGCTTTCTTT.

The CDR3 DNA follows: TGTGCCAGCAGTTCAAAGGCGGATTCACCCCTCCACTTT. This encodes CASSSKADSPLHF. The genes are TRBV28 and TRBJ1-6; no firm D call. The V gene lost 4 bases and the J gene lost 8 bases, with 9 bases spanning the gap. This CDR3 spans 13 amino acids. Germline-derived CDR1 and CDR2 are MDHEN and SYDVKM. Using reference TRBV28 and TRBJ1-6 for the parts outside the CDR3, the full variable domain is DVKVTQSSRYLVKRTGEKVFLECVQDMDHENMFWYRQDPGLGLRLIYFSYDVKMKEKGDIPEGYSVSREKKERFSLILESASTNQTSMYLCASSSKADSPLHFGNGTRLTVT.

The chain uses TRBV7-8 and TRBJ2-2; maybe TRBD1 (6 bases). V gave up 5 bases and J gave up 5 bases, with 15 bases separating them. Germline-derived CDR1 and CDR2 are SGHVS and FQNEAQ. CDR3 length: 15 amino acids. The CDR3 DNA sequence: TGTGCCAGCAGCGTAGGGGGTCGAGTGACCGGGGAGCTGTTTTTT. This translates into CASSVGGRVTGELFF.

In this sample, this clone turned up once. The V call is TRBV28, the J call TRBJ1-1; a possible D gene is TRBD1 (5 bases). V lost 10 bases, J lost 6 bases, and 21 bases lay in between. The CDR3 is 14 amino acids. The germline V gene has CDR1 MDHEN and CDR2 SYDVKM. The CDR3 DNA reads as TGTGCCACCCTAGCTCTCAGGGCATGGGCTGAAGCTTTCTTT. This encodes CATLALRAWAEAFF.

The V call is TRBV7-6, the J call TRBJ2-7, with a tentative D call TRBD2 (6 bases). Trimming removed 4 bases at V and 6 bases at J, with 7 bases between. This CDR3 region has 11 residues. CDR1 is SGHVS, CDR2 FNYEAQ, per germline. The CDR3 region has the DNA TGTGCCAGCAGCTCCGGGGGCGAGCAGTACTTC. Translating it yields CASSSGGEQYF.

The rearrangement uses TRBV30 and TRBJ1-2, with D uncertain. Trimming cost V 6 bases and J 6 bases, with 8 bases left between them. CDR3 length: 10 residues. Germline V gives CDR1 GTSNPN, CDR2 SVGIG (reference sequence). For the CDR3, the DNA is TGTGCCTGCCATAAGGATGGCTACACCTTC. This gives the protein CACHKDGYTF.

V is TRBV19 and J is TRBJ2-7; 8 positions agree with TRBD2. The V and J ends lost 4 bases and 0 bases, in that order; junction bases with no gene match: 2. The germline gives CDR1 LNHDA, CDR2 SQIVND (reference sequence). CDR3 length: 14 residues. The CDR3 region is CASSSGGSSYEQYF. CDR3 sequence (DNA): TGTGCCAGTAGTAGCGGGGGGAGCTCCTACGAGCAGTACTTC.

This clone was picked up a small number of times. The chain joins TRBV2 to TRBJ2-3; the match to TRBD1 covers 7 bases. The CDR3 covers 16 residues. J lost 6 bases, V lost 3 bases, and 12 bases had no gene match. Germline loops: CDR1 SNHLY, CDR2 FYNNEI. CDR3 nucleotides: TGTGCCAGCAGTGAGTTTAGGGGGCGGAATTCGGATACGCAGTATTTT. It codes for CASSEFRGRNSDTQYF.

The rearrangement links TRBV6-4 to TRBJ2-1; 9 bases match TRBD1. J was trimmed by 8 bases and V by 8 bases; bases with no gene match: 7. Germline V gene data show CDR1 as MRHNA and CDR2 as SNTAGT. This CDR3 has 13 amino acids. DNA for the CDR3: TGTGCCAGCGGGACAGGGTTGATCGATGAGCAGTTCTTC. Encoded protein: CASGTGLIDEQFF.

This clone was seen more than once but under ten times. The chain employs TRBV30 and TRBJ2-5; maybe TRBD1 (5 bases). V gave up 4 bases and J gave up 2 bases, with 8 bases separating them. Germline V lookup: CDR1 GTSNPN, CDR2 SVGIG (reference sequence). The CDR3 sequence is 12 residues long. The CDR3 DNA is TGTGCCTGGATGGCAGGGCAAGAGACCCAGTACTTC. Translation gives CAWMAGQETQYF.